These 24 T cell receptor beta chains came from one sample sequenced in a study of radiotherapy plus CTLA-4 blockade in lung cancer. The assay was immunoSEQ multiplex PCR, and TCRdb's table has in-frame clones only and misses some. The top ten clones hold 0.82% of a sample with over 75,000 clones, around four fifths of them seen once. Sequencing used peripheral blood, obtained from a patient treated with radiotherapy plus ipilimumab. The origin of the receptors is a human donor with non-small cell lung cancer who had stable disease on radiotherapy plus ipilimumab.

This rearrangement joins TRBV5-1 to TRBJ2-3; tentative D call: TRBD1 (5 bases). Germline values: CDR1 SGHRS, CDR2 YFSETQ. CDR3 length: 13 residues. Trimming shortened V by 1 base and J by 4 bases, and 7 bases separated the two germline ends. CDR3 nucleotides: TGCGCCAGCAGCTTGCAAGGGGCAGATACGCAGTATTTT. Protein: CASSLQGADTQYF.

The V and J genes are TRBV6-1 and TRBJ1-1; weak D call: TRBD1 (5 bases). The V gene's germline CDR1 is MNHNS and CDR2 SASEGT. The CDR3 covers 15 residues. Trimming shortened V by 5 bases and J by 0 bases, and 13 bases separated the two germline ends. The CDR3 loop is CASSRRGDMNTEAFF. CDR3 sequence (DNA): TGTGCCAGCAGTCGCCGGGGGGATATGAACACTGAAGCTTTCTTT.

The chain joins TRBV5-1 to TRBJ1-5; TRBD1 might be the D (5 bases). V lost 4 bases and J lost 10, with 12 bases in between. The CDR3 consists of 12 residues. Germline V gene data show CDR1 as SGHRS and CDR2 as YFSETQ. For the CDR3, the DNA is TGCGCCAGCAGCCGTGGTAGGGGTCCCCAGCATTTT. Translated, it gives CASSRGRGPQHF.

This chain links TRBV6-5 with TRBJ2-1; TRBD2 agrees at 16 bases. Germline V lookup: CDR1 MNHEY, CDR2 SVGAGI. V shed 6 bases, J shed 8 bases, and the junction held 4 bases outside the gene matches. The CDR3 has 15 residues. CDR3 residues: CASRKGLAGGDEQFF. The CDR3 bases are TGTGCCAGCAGAAAGGGACTAGCGGGAGGGGATGAGCAGTTCTTC.

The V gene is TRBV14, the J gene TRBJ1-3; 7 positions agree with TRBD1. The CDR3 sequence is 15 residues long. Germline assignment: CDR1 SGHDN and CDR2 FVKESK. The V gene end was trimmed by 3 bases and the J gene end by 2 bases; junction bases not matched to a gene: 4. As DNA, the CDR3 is TGTGCCAGCAGCCAGGAACAGGGGACTGGAAACACCATATATTTT. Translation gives CASSQEQGTGNTIYF.

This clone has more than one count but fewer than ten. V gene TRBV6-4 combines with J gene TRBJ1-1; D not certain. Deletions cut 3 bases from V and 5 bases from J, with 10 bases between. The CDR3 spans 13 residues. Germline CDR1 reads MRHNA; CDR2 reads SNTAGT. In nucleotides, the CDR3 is TGTGCCAGCAGTGAGGAGAAAGGTACTGAAGCTTTCTTT. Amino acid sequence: CASSEEKGTEAFF.

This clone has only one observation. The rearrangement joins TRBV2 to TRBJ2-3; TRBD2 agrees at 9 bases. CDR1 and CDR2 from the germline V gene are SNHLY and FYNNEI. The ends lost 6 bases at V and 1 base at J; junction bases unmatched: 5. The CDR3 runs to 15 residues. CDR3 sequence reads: CASSPVAGGTDTQYF. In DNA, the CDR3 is TGTGCCAGCAGCCCAGTAGCGGGGGGCACAGATACGCAGTATTTT. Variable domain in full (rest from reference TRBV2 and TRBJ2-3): EPEVTQTPSHQVTQMGQEVILRCVPISNHLYFYWYRQILGQKVEFLVSFYNNEISEKSEIFDDQFSVERPDGSNFTLKIRSTKLEDSAMYFCASSPVAGGTDTQYFGPGTRLTVL.

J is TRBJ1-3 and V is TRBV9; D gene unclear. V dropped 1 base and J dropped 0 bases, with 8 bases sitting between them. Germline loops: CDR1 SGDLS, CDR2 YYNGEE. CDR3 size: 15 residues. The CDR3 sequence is CASSVNANSGNTIYF. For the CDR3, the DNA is TGTGCCAGCAGCGTAAACGCCAACTCTGGAAACACCATATATTTT.

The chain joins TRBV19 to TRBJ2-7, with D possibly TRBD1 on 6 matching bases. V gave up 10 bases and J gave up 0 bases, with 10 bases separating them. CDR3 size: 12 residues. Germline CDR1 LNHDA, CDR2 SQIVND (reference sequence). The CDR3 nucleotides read TGTGCCACCCAGGGGAGCTCCTACGAGCAGTACTTC. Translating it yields CATQGSSYEQYF.

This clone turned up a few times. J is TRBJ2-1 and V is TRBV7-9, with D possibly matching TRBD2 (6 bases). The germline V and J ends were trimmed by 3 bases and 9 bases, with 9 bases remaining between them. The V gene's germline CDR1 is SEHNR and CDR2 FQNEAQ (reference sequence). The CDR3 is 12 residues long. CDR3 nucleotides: TGTGCCAGCAGCTTGACTAGTCCTGAGCAGTTCTTC. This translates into CASSLTSPEQFF.

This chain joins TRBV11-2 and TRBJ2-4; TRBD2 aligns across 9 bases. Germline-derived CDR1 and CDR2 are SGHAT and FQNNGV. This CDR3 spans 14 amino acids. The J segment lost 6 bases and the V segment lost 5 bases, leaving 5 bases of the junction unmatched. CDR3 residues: CASSRLAGSNIQYF. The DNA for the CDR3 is TGTGCCAGCAGCCGTCTAGCGGGGTCAAACATTCAGTACTTC.

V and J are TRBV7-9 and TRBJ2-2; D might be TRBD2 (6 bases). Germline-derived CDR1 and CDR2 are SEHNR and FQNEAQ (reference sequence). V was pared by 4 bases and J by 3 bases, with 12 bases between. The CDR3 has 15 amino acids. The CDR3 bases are TGTGCCAGCAGCTGGGGGACGGGGGACACCGGGGAGCTGTTTTTT. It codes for CASSWGTGDTGELFF.

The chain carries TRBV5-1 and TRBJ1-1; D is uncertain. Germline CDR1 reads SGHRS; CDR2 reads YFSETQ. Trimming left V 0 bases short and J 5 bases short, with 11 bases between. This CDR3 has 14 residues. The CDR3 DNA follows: TGCGCCAGCAGCTTGGGGGGAGGGTGGACTGAAGCTTTCTTT. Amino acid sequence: CASSLGGGWTEAFF.

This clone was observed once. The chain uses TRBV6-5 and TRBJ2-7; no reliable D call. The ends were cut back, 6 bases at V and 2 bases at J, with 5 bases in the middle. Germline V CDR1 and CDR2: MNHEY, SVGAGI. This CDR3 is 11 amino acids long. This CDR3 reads CASSSTYEQYF. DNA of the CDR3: TGTGCCAGCAGCTCTACCTACGAGCAGTACTTC.

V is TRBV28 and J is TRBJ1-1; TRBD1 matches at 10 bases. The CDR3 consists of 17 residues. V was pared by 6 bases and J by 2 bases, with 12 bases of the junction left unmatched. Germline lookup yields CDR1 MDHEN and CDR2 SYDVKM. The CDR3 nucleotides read TGTGCCAGCAGCTGTAGGGACAGGGGCTCTCGAAACACTGAAGCTTTCTTT. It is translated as CASSCRDRGSRNTEAFF.

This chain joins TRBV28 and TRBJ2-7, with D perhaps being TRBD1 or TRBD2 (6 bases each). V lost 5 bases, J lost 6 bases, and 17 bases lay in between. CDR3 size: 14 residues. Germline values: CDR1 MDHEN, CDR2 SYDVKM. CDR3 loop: CASSLGGWAGEQYF. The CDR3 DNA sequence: TGTGCCAGCAGTCTGGGGGGCTGGGCTGGCGAGCAGTACTTC.

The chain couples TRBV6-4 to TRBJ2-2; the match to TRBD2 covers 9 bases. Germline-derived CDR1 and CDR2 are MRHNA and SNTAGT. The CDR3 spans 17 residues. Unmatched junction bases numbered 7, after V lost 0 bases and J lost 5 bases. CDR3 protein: CASSDSTLAGETGELFF. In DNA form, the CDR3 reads TGTGCCAGCAGTGACTCGACCTTAGCGGGAGAGACCGGGGAGCTGTTTTTT.

The CDR3 reads CASSGAGGYYGYTF. The CDR3 nucleotides are TGCGCCAGCTCAGGGGCCGGCGGGTACTATGGCTACACCTTC. V and J are TRBV5-1 and TRBJ1-2, with D perhaps matching TRBD1 (6 bases). This CDR3 is 14 amino acids long. V was shortened by 7 bases and J by 3 bases, with 16 bases between the two germline ends. Germline V gene data show CDR1 as SGHRS and CDR2 as YFSETQ.

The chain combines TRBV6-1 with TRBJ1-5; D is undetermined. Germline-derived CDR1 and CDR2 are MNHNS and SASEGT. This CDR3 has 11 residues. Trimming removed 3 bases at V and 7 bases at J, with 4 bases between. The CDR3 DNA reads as TGTGCCAGCAGTGATAGCCAGCCCCAGCATTTT. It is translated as CASSDSQPQHF.

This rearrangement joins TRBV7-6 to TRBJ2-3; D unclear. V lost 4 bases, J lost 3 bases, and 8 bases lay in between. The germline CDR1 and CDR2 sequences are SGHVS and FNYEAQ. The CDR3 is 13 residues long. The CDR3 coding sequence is TGTGCCAGCAGCTACATCCCGACAGATACGCAGTATTTT. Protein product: CASSYIPTDTQYF.

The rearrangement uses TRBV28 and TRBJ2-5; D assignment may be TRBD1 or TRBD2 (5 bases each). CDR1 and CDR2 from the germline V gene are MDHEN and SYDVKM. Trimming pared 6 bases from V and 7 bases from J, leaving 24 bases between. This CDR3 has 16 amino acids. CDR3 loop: CASSPRGGGQLVTQYF. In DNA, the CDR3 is TGTGCCAGCAGCCCTAGGGGTGGAGGACAACTCGTGACCCAGTACTTC.

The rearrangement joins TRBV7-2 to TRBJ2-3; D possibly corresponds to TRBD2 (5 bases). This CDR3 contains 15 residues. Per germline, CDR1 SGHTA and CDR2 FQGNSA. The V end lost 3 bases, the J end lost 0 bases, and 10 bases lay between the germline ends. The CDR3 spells CASSFRRGSTDTQYF. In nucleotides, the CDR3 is TGTGCCAGCAGCTTTCGACGCGGGAGCACAGATACGCAGTATTTT.

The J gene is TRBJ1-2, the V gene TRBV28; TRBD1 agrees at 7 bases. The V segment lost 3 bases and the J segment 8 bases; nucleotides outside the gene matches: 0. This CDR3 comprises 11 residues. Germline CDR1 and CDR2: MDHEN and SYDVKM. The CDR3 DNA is TGTGCCAGCAGTTTGGACAGGGGCTACACCTTC. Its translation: CASSLDRGYTF.

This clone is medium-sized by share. In nucleotides, the CDR3 is TGTGCCAGCAGCTTGACTAGCGGGGGGACCGAGCAGTACTTC. This sequence encodes CASSLTSGGTEQYF. The chain couples TRBV7-9 to TRBJ2-7; 13 positions match TRBD2. V dropped 3 bases and J dropped 6; count of bases not matched to a gene: 2. CDR3 length: 14 residues. Germline-derived CDR1 and CDR2 are SEHNR and FQNEAQ (reference sequence).